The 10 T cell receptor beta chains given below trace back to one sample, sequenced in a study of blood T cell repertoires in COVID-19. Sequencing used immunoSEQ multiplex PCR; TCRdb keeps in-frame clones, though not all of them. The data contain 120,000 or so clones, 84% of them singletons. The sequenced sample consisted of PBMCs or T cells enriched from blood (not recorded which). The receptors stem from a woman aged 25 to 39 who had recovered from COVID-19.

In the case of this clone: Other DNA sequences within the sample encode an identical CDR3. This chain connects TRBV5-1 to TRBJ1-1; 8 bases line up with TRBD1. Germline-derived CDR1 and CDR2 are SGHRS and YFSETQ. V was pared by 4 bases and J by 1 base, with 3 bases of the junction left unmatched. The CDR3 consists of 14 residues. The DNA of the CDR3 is TGCGCCAGCAGCAGTACAGGGGGGAACACTGAAGCTTTCTTT. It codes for CASSSTGGNTEAFF.

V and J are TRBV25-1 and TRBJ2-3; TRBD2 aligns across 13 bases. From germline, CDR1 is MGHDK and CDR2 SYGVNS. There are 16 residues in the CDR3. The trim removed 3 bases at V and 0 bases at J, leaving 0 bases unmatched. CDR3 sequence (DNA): TGTGCCAGCAGTGAGGGACTAGCGGGAAGCACAGATACGCAGTATTTT. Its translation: CASSEGLAGSTDTQYF.

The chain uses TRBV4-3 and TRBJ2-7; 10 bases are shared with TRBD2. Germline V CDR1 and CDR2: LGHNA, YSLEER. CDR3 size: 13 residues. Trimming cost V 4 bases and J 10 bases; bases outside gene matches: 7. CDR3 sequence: CASSPSPSGSQYF. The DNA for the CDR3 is TGCGCCAGCAGCCCCTCCCCTAGCGGGAGTCAGTACTTC.

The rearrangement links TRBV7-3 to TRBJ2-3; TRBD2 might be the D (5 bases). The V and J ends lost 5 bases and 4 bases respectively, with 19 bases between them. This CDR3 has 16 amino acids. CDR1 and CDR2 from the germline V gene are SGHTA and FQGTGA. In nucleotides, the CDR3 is TGTGCCAGCAGCCAGCGCCGGGTCCTCGGGGCAGATACGCAGTATTTT. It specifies CASSQRRVLGADTQYF. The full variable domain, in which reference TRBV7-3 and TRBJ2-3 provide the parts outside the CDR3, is GAGVSQTPSNKVTEKGKYVELRCDPISGHTALYWYRQSLGQGPEFLIYFQGTGAADDSGLPNDRFFAVRPEGSVSTLKIQRTERGDSAVYLCASSQRRVLGADTQYFGPGTRLTVL.

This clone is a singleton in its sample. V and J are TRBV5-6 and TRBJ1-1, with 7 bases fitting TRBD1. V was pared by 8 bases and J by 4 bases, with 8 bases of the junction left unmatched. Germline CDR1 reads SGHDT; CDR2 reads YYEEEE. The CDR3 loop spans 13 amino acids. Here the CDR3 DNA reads TGTGCCAGTTCGACAGGGTTTCTCACTGAAGCTTTCTTT. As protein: CASSTGFLTEAFF.

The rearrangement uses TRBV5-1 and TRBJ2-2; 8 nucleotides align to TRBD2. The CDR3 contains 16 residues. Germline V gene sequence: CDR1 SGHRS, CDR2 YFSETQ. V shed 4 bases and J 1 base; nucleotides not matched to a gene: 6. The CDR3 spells CASSPQTSVNTGELFF. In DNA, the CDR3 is TGCGCCAGCAGCCCTCAGACTAGCGTGAACACCGGGGAGCTGTTTTTT.

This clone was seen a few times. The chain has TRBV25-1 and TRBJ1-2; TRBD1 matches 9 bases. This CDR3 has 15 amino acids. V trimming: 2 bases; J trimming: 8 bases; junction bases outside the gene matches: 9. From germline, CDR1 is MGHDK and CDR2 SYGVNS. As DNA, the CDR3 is TGTGCCAGCAGTGAAACCGGACAGGGGCCTAGGGGCTACACCTTC. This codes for CASSETGQGPRGYTF.

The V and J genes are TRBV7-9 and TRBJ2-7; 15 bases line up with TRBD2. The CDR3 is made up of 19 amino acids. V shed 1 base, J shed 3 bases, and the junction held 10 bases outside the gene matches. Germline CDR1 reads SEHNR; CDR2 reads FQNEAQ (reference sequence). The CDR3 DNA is TGTGCCAGCAGCTTAGAGGGGGGACTAGCGGGAGGACTCCTCTACGAGCAGTACTTC. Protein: CASSLEGGLAGGLLYEQYF.

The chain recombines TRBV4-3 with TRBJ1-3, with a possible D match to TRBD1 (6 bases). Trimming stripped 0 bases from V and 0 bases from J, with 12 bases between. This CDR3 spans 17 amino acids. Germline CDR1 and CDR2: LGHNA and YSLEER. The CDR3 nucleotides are TGCGCCAGCAGCCAAGAACCACAGGGCTTCTCTGGAAACACCATATATTTT. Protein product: CASSQEPQGFSGNTIYF.

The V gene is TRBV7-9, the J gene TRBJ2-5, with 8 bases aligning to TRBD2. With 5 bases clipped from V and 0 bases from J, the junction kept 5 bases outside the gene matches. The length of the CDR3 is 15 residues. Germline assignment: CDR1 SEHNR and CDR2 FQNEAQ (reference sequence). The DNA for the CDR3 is TGTGCCAGCAGCCAACGACTAGCGTACCAAGAGACCCAGTACTTC. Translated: CASSQRLAYQETQYF.